This TCR beta chain is from a study of cytomegalovirus exposure and HLA in healthy donors (dated by TCRdb to 2016 to 2017). Describing the broader study: In an earlier analysis of approximately 500 of the donors, about 260 Gb of sequence data and about 110 million unique TCR beta sequences from approximately 180 million T cells were reported. A few DR-DQ haplotypes were handled as single units for association and clustering because linkage in the cohort was strong. To decide whether each TCR beta V gene segment behaved as functional or pseudogenic, an earlier analysis of nearly 600 of the donors relied on high-throughput TCR beta sequencing. The study profiled the T cell repertoires of 500 to 800 subjects by immunosequencing and related them to cytomegalovirus serostatus. All discovery cohort repertoires had been generated using a single sequencing platform. Along with the approximately 600-subject first cohort, a separate validation cohort of 120 different subjects was used. Among about 360 genotyped donors of the cohort, an average of around 240,000 unique TCR beta nucleotide sequences were sequenced per donor, about a sixth of them non-productive. The number of typed donors differed by locus: roughly 620-640 for A, B, C, DRB1 and DQB1; 522 for DQA1; some 590 for DPA1; and roughly 470 for DPB1. A later analysis re-examined previously published TCR beta repertoires from 610 or so donors and added high-resolution HLA genotyping to investigate patterns of TCR occurrence. The study aimed to test whether cataloging public T cell receptors could reveal signatures of past pathogen exposure. Of the 300 to 500 genotyped donors, 65% to 90% were placed in the genetic ancestry cluster associated with self-reported Caucasian donors. Roughly 300 gigabases of sequencing data and 75 million to 85 million unique TCR sequences made up an early release that covered approximately 700 HLA-typed donors. The study combined high-throughput TCR immunosequencing, statistical association of individual TCRs with disease status, and machine learning to predict cytomegalovirus infection status. Class I and class II HLA loci were covered by the typing at four-digit resolution. Donor age, sex, ethnicity and CMV serostatus were compiled together with the repertoire data. Rather than using new phenotypic data, the later analysis identified candidate immune exposures from TCR beta sequences and from how often those sequences occurred across donors. Genome-wide SNP genotypes for about 55% of the roughly 670 donors were used in a later genetic analysis, which treated that subset as a discovery cohort. The full study reports these points: The study gave a list of some 150 TCR beta chains associated with cytomegalovirus. V-gene and J-gene trimming of TCR beta chains was associated with a missense DCLRE1C variant in a later genetic analysis, and the association was replicated in an independent cohort. Compared with the 666-donor mean, donors in an Asian-associated ancestry cluster had fewer N-insertions in productive TCRs, according to a later genetic analysis. In vitro tests confirmed that a few of the cytomegalovirus-associated TCR beta chains recognize cytomegalovirus antigens. A later analysis found that most CMV-associated TCR beta chains appeared HLA-restricted, with HLA associations seemingly driven largely by CMV exposure. An earlier analysis of 587 of the donors showed that most TCR beta V segments appeared in productive rearrangements either about 87% or about 30% of the time, which broadly matched IMGT annotations. According to a later analysis, TCR association rates differed among HLA loci, with DRB1 alleles showing the most associated TCRs and HLA-C alleles showing the fewest. A later analysis associated 16,951 TCR beta sequences with specific HLA alleles at a false discovery rate of 0.05. Correlated functional status among segregating V segments might be attributable to linkage disequilibrium, but an unknown experimental factor could not be ruled out. The presence/absence analyses assumed that sequencing depth was roughly uniform across donors, and that assumption may not be true. Most TCR sequences were observed very rarely across donors, whereas some public TCRs were present in many individuals. A further reported finding was that TCR beta sequences accurately predicted the HLA-A and HLA-B alleles for most subjects in the first cohort. Because counts were too low, more than 15 rarely observed V segments, including chromosome 9 orphons, were excluded from the earlier analysis of around 640 of the donors. A group of highly shared sequence variants was considered likely to be a technical artifact of the sequencing pipeline. The classifier was reported to diagnose cytomegalovirus status with high specificity and sensitivity in both the original and validation cohorts. The authors suggested that the approach could potentially be extended to other disease states and immunological phenotypes. A later analysis found that HLA-associated TCR beta chains were more clonally expanded and had lower generation probabilities than equally common non-associated chains. Assigning TCR associations to individual alleles was difficult when HLA alleles, especially DR and DQ, strongly co-occurred. Because HLA typing was unavailable for some donors at each locus, only the typed subset was used in association tests. The only immune exposure information available for the cohort was CMV serostatus. According to a later analysis, parvovirus B19, influenza, CMV and Epstein-Barr virus appeared linked to several top co-occurrence clusters. Some IMGT-functional V segments, including TRBV6-2 and TRBV6-3, could not be distinguished by the 87-base-pair reads and were therefore excluded. Only TCR beta chains were sequenced in this cohort, and the absence of alpha or paired-chain data limited detectable features.

From a lookup of the germline V gene, CDR1 and CDR2 are SGHDN and FVKESK. From its cysteine to its phenylalanine, the CDR3 spans 15 amino acids. This entry keeps only the CDR3 DNA: 45 bases, framed from base 1. V has 0 bases trimmed and J has 4 bases trimmed; junction bases matching no gene number 3. The cohort comprised fewer than 700 healthy bone marrow donors. At the time of sampling, every cohort member was nominally healthy, though immune exposures that went unrecorded were likely present. The donor was CMV seronegative and belonged to the group of 380 or so seronegative cohort members. A peripheral blood sample was collected from each donor, and TCR beta sequencing was performed on peripheral blood mononuclear cells. The Qiagen DNeasy Blood Extraction Kit was used to extract genomic DNA from the blood cell samples. As for this clone: Its specific antigen is unknown. The sample holds no much larger clone one base away, and base qualities are not on file.

The library was made by the immunoSEQ multiplex PCR assay. The multiplex PCR relied on a mix of 60 forward primers for TCR Vbeta segments and 13 reverse primers for TCR Jbeta segments. Amplification of the CDR3 region of rearranged TCR beta genes was performed with a multiplex PCR assay on genomic DNA. The amplified TCR beta libraries were sequenced on the Illumina HiSeq System as 87-base-pair reads. The study's processing was this. A later analysis tallied tens of millions of unique TCR beta chains across the 640 or so repertoires, and around 10 million of those chains were shared by two or more donors. To remove PCR and sequencing errors, raw reads were error-corrected and collapsed into unique sequences using a nearest-neighbor algorithm that merged closely related sequences. CDR3 sequences were aligned to IMGT reference sequences to assign V, D and J gene segments. For a sequence to be retained, a match of at least six nucleotides was required to both a V gene segment and a J gene segment. A rearrangement was called productive if the CDR3 had no stop codons and remained in frame with V and J, and every other rearrangement was called non-productive. Following IMGT convention, CDR3 was defined as the stretch from the second conserved V-encoded cysteine up to the conserved J-encoded phenylalanine. Sequences without an unambiguous match to a single V gene segment were excluded from the earlier analysis of approximately 600 of the donors. In an earlier analysis of several hundred of the donors, V segments were called functional above 56.7% productive rearrangements and were called segregating when the between-donor standard deviation exceeded 5%. To diagnose cytomegalovirus status from the catalog of TCR beta chain sequences, a statistical classification framework was built. In a later analysis, V and J genes were assigned by comparing TCR nucleotide sequences against IMGT/GENE-DB human TR gene sequences. In a later analysis, CDR3 sequences and most-parsimonious VDJ recombination scenarios were assigned using the TCRdist pipeline. In a later analysis, each TCR beta chain was defined by its CDR3 amino acid sequence together with its V-gene family, and reads without a unique V-gene family were excluded. As a way to deal with suspected cross-contamination and a sequencing artifact, a later analysis dropped 450 to 700 nucleotide sequences that were highly shared and had low generation probability. A later analysis calculated a clonal expansion index for each public chain from normalized within-repertoire ranks of inferred template counts. A later analysis computed generation probabilities with a VDJ recombination model fitted to out-of-frame rearrangements, and checked the results against IGoR. In a later analysis, hypergeometric tests were used to score TCR-TCR, TCR-HLA and TCR-CMV co-occurrence, with a repertoire-size bias correction applied to TCR pairs. False discovery rates were estimated in a later analysis by permuting HLA or CMV assignments 20 times. In a later analysis, co-occurring TCRs were grouped using DBSCAN, with TCRdist sequence similarity added in when clustering inside HLA-allele-positive subsets. Co-occurrence clustering excluded repertoires with fewer than 30,000 or more than 120,000 public chains, plus five with anomalous nucleotide sharing. This is the immuneACCESS table as TCRdb keeps it, with only in-frame sequences that have V and J called. A part of the clones is gone; compared with another copy, unresolved V genes explain less than half, and the rest is unexplained. That table gives V, J and clone size, and the DNA gave D and trimming. The sample records roughly 170,000 clones, approximately 80% of which are singletons. Roughly 1.3% of the sample goes to the ten largest clones.

The TCR originated in a man aged 25 to 45 in good health and CMV-seronegative. The sample comprised PBMCs. The rearranged segments are TRBV14 and TRBJ2-5; 9 nucleotides in the junction match TRBD2. CDR3 region: CASSQDSGGLETQYF. The DNA is as follows: TGTGCCAGCAGCCAAGATAGCGGGGGTCTAGAGACCCAGTACTTC.